This is a list of T cell receptor beta chains from one sample in a study of blood T cell repertoires in COVID-19. Profiling relied on immunoSEQ multiplex PCR, and the TCRdb table lists in-frame clones only, not all of them. The sample holds about 120,000 clones, 79% seen once. Sequenced sample: peripheral blood. Every receptor here comes from a woman of 80 years or more with acute or convalescent COVID-19. Both conserved end residues are trimmed from each CDR3.

TRBV21-1	TRBJ1-1	ASSNVSSGFGENTEAF
TRBV18	TRBJ2-1	ANSPLASGSQNEQF
TRBV7-2	TRBJ2-7	ASTLRTGDYEQY
TRBV28	TRBJ2-7	ASSLSAGTGGSYEQY
TRBV4-2	TRBJ2-2	ASSQVAGGQYTGELF
TRBV6-5	TRBJ2-3	ASGASGSIGTQY
TRBV2	TRBJ1-6	ASSSSGTVNSPLH
TRBV6-6	TRBJ1-6	ASKEQVASPLH
TRBV20-1	TRBJ1-5	SASKQGVNQPQH
TRBV7-9	TRBJ1-6	ASSLDFGQGNSPLH
TRBV29-1	TRBJ1-5	SVGQGRGQPQH
TRBV7-2	TRBJ2-1	ASSSSGTSYNEQF
TRBV19	TRBJ1-5	ASSMQTGIWSNQPQH
TRBV28	TRBJ1-2	ASSLRAGGLPYGYT
TRBV30	TRBJ2-1	AWRAGGPVNEQF
TRBV10-3	TRBJ1-4	AISLDRGGEKLF
TRBV5-1	TRBJ2-6	ASSLKRGDPYSGANVLT
TRBV7-2	TRBJ1-2	ASSLGSGGRYGYT